This T cell receptor (beta chain) is drawn from a study of PD-1 blockade in classical Hodgkin lymphoma (dated by TCRdb to about 2020). With respect to the entire study: Nivolumab dosing was 3 mg/kg intravenously every 2 weeks, continuing until either disease progression or unacceptable toxicity. The study used TCR beta sequencing and CyTOF to define a peripheral blood immune signature of response to PD-1 blockade in classical Hodgkin lymphoma.

The Qiagen DNeasy kit was used to extract genomic DNA both from unsorted PBMCs and from the negatively selected CD4+ and CD8+ fractions. Amplification of TCR beta CDR3 regions was done by immunoSEQ multiplex PCR with primers that anneal to V and J segments. A synthetic immune receptor repertoire was used to minimize amplification bias, and remaining bias was computationally removed after sequencing. The study's processing was this. Repertoire diversity was quantified as the Shannon entropy index using custom Python scripts. Unsorted, CD4+ and CD8+ repertoires were analyzed separately, except for combined analyses in which CD4+ and CD8+ sequences were merged in silico. Clonal expansion was defined as a frequency increase of at least 2-fold after treatment compared with C1D1, and clones undetected at baseline were assigned a pseudocount of 0.5. Clones with 0 or 1 copy at C1D1 were classified as singleton clones, and clones with 2 or more copies were classified as non-singleton clones. By matching protein sequences in sorted samples from the same patient, clones expanded in unsorted samples were annotated as CD4+, CD8+ or unknown. Wilcoxon tests on paired samples were used to test changes in diversity from C1D1 to C4D1. Sourced from immuneACCESS, this table was stored by TCRdb with only in-frame sequences that have V and J called. A share of the clones is absent; for the studies checked, an unresolved V gene accounts for under half, and the remainder has no known explanation. That table supplies the V and J calls and clone size; D and trimming were determined from the DNA. This sample comprises more than 9,500 clones, about 85% of them detected only once. The leading ten clones occupy roughly 29% of the sample.

Overall study results and their limits: Among trial patients, those achieving complete response had baseline diversity similar to that of newly diagnosed patients, while diversity was significantly lower in partial responders and progressors. The study was limited to a single clinical trial cohort, and causes of repertoire differences, possibly disease activity or prior therapy, remained undefined. Diversity was lower in patients who began nivolumab less than 1 year after ASCT, so these patients were left out of later analyses to avoid confounding by immune reconstitution. Newly diagnosed patients were reported to have lower baseline TCR diversity than healthy donors, and relapsed/refractory patients were reported to have lower baseline TCR diversity still. By C4D1, a significant rise was seen in CD4+ TCR diversity but not in CD8+ TCR diversity (p=0.0027 vs p=0.16), and the rise was most apparent among complete responders (p=0.02).

On this clone itself: The antigen it binds to is not known. Nothing much larger sits one base from this clone, and base qualities are not available.

The sample's time point label is to be understood as: cycle 1 day 1 (C1D1), immediately before nivolumab initiation. Every trial patient had relapsed after autologous stem cell transplantation, and cohorts A, B and C differed in prior brentuximab vedotin exposure. The trial cohort was composed of 56 patients with relapsed/refractory classical Hodgkin lymphoma, for whom complete response, partial response or progressive disease was recorded as best overall response. Trial patients were treated with single-agent nivolumab in the multi-cohort phase II CheckMate 205 trial. An independent review committee assessed best overall response by applying the 2007 International Working Group response criteria. Trial PBMCs were collected just before the start of nivolumab (C1D1) and during therapy at cycle 2 day 1 and cycle 4 day 1. Peripheral blood was collected in 8 mL Vacutainer Cell Preparation Tubes, from which PBMCs were isolated by centrifugation and then cryopreserved.

For CDR1 and CDR2, the germline V gene lists MNHNS and SASEGT. Counted from cysteine to phenylalanine, this CDR3 has 13 amino acids. Only the CDR3 portion is preserved as DNA: 39 bases, with reading frame beginning at the first base. Relative to germline, V is 1 base shorter and J is 3 bases shorter, with 6 bases between their ends. The sequencing here drew on peripheral blood mononuclear cells (PBMCs), taken at baseline. The chain is assembled from TRBV6-1 and TRBJ1-1, with the D gene too uncertain to name. The TCR comes from a human donor with classical Hodgkin lymphoma. The DNA sequence reads TGTGCCAGCAGTGAAGAAGAGTACACTGAAGCTTTCTTT. Its protein reads: CASSEEEYTEAFF.